This TCR beta chain was found in a study of cytomegalovirus exposure and HLA in healthy donors. At the level of the study: Roughly 170 million T cells yielded under 130 million unique TCR beta sequences in earlier analysis. Findings of the study overall: In a later analysis, a missense DCLRE1C variant was linked to TCR beta V- and J-gene trimming. HLA alleles were associated with 16,000 or so TCR beta sequences in a later analysis at 0.05 false discovery rate.

V was pared by 5 bases and J by 7 bases, with 10 bases of the junction left unmatched. CDR1 is MNHEY, CDR2 SMNVEV, per germline (reference sequence). The CDR3 sequence is 15 residues long. Use of 60 Vbeta and 13 Jbeta primers characterized the PCR. The method was immunoSEQ multiplex PCR; TCRdb's version includes in-frame clones alone and lacks a portion of them. The sample consists of about 35,000 clones, 75% to 85% of them appearing once. Comment on this clone: Antigen unknown.

The source is a male donor in good health and CMV-seronegative. The J gene is TRBJ2-1, the V gene TRBV27, with 8 bases fitting TRBD2. Sequenced: PBMCs. CDR3: CASSIQAGVINEQFF. The CDR3 DNA follows: TGTGCCAGCAGTATACAAGCGGGAGTTATTAATGAGCAGTTCTTC.